Listed below are T cell receptor beta chains from one sample, sequenced in a study of T cell repertoires in cytomegalovirus infection. TCRdb analysed the reads with MiXCR anew, one entry per CDR3 protein. The data show 680,000 or so distinct CDR3 sequences, approximately 40% seen once. Material for sequencing was PBMCs. All receptors come from a human donor in good health (CMV status not recorded). Some clones in this sample may be carry-over from other donors' samples. CDR3s include the opening cysteine and the closing phenylalanine or tryptophan. D genes are given only for firm matches. Only some rows state a clone size, as once, few, many or a class for expanded clones.

J gene	V gene	D gene	clone size	CDR3 DNA	CDR3 protein
TRBJ1-2	TRBV7-2	.	few	TGTGCCAGCGGACCCGGGCCCTTAAGCTACACCTTC	CASGPGPLSYTF
TRBJ1-5	TRBV19	TRBD1	.	TGTGCCAGTAGTCTATTCGGTTGGACAGGGGATTATGTGCAGCCCCAGCATTTT	CASSLFGWTGDYVQPQHF
TRBJ1-6	TRBV6-2/TRBV6-3	.	.	TGTGCCAGCAGTTACCCCACTCGGACAGTACGCTCACCCCTCCACTTT	CASSYPTRTVRSPLHF
TRBJ2-2	TRBV5-6	.	.	TGTGCCAGCAGACGAGGGGGGAACACCGGGGAGCTGTTTTTT	CASRRGGNTGELFF
TRBJ2-2	TRBV6-1	TRBD2	.	TGTGCCAGCAGTGAAGCCCCAGCGGGAGGGCCCGGGGAGGTGTTTTTT	CASSEAPAGGPGEVFF
TRBJ1-1	TRBV19	TRBD1	few	TGTGCCAGTAGTAGCGCTTACAGGGGGGGCACTGAAGCTTTCTTT	CASSSAYRGGTEAFF
TRBJ1-2	TRBV27	.	few	TGTGCCAGCAGCGATCGGCCTCAGCAGTTAGTTGGCTACACCTTC	CASSDRPQQLVGYTF
TRBJ1-3	TRBV7-8	.	.	TGTGCCAGCAGCTTAAGTAGGCGATCGGGACTATATGGAAACACCATATATTTT	CASSLSRRSGLYGNTIYF
TRBJ2-1	TRBV6-1	.	.	TGTGCCAGCAGTGAAGGCATTCTTCAGTTCTTC	CASSEGILQFF
TRBJ2-3	TRBV19	.	.	TGTGCCAGTAATCCTTCGGCGGGAAATACGCAGTATTTT	CASNPSAGNTQYF
TRBJ2-7	TRBV4-1	.	.	TGCGCCAGCAGCCAACGCGACGACTACGAGCAGTACTTC	CASSQRDDYEQYF
TRBJ1-6	TRBV6-2/TRBV6-3	.	.	TGTGCCAGCAGTTACCCCCCGGGGGGGATGAATTCACCCCTCCACTTT	CASSYPPGGMNSPLHF
TRBJ1-1	TRBV27	.	.	TGTGCCAGCAGTTTCAACAGGGTCGCGGCGAACACTGAAGCTTTCTTT	CASSFNRVAANTEAFF
TRBJ1-2	TRBV6-1	.	.	TGTGCCAGCAGTGAACACGTTGAGGGCCGACTTCGGGGCTACACCTTC	CASSEHVEGRLRGYTF
TRBJ2-7	TRBV19	TRBD1	few	TGTGCCAGCGGGACAGGGAGCAGCTACGAGCAGTACTTC	CASGTGSSYEQYF
TRBJ2-3	TRBV10-3	.	few	TGTGCCATCAGGGGACTAGGGGGCGCGCAGTATTTT	CAIRGLGGAQYF
TRBJ2-1	TRBV7-3	TRBD1	.	TGTGCCAGCAGCTTAGACAGGGAAGGTGAGCAGTTCTTC	CASSLDREGEQFF
TRBJ1-6	TRBV30	.	few	TGTGCCTGGAGGGACCCCAGGTCCCGTTCACCCCTCCACTTT	CAWRDPRSRSPLHF
TRBJ1-5	TRBV7-6	.	.	TGTGCCAGCAGCTTAGGGCCCGATAGCAATCAGCCCCAGCATTTT	CASSLGPDSNQPQHF
TRBJ2-2	TRBV6-4	.	few	TGTGCCAGCAGTGAGCGGGGAGACACCGGGGAGCTGTTTTTT	CASSERGDTGELFF
TRBJ2-2	TRBV11-2	TRBD1	.	TGTGCCAGCAGCTTAGGCCCGGGACAGGGGGCGAGAAGCACCGGGGAGCTGTTTTTT	CASSLGPGQGARSTGELFF
TRBJ2-7	TRBV28	.	few	TGTGCCAGCAGTTCCTCCGGGACGGACACCTACGAGCAGTACTTC	CASSSSGTDTYEQYF
TRBJ2-4	TRBV29-1	.	few	TGCAGCGCCAGGGAAAACATTCAGTACTTC	CSARENIQYF
TRBJ2-7	TRBV12-5	.	few	TGTGCTGGAGACTACGAGCAGTACTTC	CAGDYEQYF
TRBJ2-1	TRBV7-2	.	many	TGTGCCAGCAGCCAAGGCGCTTGGGACAATGAGCAGTTCTTC	CASSQGAWDNEQFF
TRBJ2-7	TRBV24-1	TRBD1	.	TGTGCCACCAAATCGGAACGGGACAGGGTCTACGAGCAGTACTTC	CATKSERDRVYEQYF
TRBJ1-6	TRBV28	.	few	TGTGCCAGCAGTTTGCGGTCACCCCTCCACTTT	CASSLRSPLHF
TRBJ2-7	TRBV6-5	TRBD1	few	TGTGCCAGCAGTCAAGGGACAGGGGGCAACGAGCAGTACTTC	CASSQGTGGNEQYF
TRBJ2-7	TRBV11-2	.	few	TGTGCCAGCAGCATAGGACGGGGACACTCCTACGAGCAGTACTTC	CASSIGRGHSYEQYF
TRBJ2-1	TRBV28	.	few	TGTGCCAGCAGTTTTCAGGGCTTGGTCGGTGAGCAGTTCTTC	CASSFQGLVGEQFF
TRBJ2-7	TRBV4-1	.	few	TGCGCCAGCAGCCAATTTATCCAGACTAGTACCTACGAGCAGTACTTC	CASSQFIQTSTYEQYF
TRBJ1-5	TRBV6-4	.	.	TGTGCCAGCAGTGACTCGTTTAGAGATAGCAATCAGCCCCAGCATTTT	CASSDSFRDSNQPQHF
TRBJ1-1	TRBV27	.	few	TGTGCCAGCAGTTTATTTGGGGGGACTAACACTGAAGCTTTCTTT	CASSLFGGTNTEAFF
TRBJ2-7	TRBV28	.	few	TGTGCCAGCAGTTCCCGGTTCTCTTCCTCCTACGAGCAGTACTTC	CASSSRFSSSYEQYF
TRBJ2-5	TRBV12-3/TRBV12-4	.	.	TGTGCCAGCAGCCCGGGGGTGGAGACCCAGTACTTC	CASSPGVETQYF
TRBJ2-1	TRBV7-2	TRBD2	.	TGTGCCAGCAGCTTATCGGGGGGAGAGATGACCTACAATGAGCAGTTCTTC	CASSLSGGEMTYNEQFF
TRBJ1-2	TRBV6-5	.	.	TGTGCCAGCAGGCCGGACGCTCCTAACTCTGGCTACACCTTC	CASRPDAPNSGYTF
TRBJ2-7	TRBV28	.	.	TGTGCCAGCAGTTCCGAGCGCCCGTACGAGCAGTACTTC	CASSSERPYEQYF
TRBJ2-3	TRBV27	TRBD1	.	TGTGCCAGCAGGGGCCGCCGAGGGGGCGGAGATACGCAGTATTTT	CASRGRRGGGDTQYF
TRBJ2-5	TRBV28	.	few	TGTGCCAGCAGTTTCGGTCAATCGGGGCAAGAGACCCAGTACTTC	CASSFGQSGQETQYF
TRBJ1-4	TRBV28	.	.	TGTGCCAGCAGCCACTCCCAATACCGGACGGCCAGCGCATCAACTAATGAAAAACTGTTTTTT	CASSHSQYRTASASTNEKLFF
TRBJ2-4	TRBV27	.	few	TGTGCCAGCAGAGGGGGTAAGGGGCTAGGATTGGTGCAGTACTTC	CASRGGKGLGLVQYF
TRBJ2-3	TRBV7-9	.	.	TGTGCCAGCAGCGACGACTGGAAAACAGATACGCAGTATTTT	CASSDDWKTDTQYF
TRBJ2-1	TRBV28	TRBD2	.	TGTGCCAGCGCTAAAGCGGGAGGGCCTTATGAGCAGTTCTTC	CASAKAGGPYEQFF
TRBJ2-7	TRBV7-6	.	many	TGTGCCAGCACCCCCGGAGGATCCTACGAGCAGTACTTC	CASTPGGSYEQYF
TRBJ1-5	TRBV15	.	.	TGTGCCACCAGCAGAACGACCGAAAACGGGTGGCCCCAGCATTTT	CATSRTTENGWPQHF
TRBJ2-1	TRBV3-1	.	few	TGTGCCAGCAGCCAAGGAATAGCTGGCAATGAGCAGTTCTTC	CASSQGIAGNEQFF
TRBJ2-3	TRBV12-3/TRBV12-4	.	.	TGTGCCAGCGGGGACGACCTCCGCACAGATACGCAGTATTTT	CASGDDLRTDTQYF
TRBJ1-5	TRBV7-2	TRBD1	few	TGTGCCAGCAGCTTAGCGCACCGGACAGGGGGCAATCAGCCCCAGCATTTT	CASSLAHRTGGNQPQHF
TRBJ1-4	TRBV7-9	.	once	TGTGCCAGCAGCCCGTTCGGTGAAAAACTGTTTTTT	CASSPFGEKLFF
TRBJ2-3	TRBV5-6	TRBD1	few	TGTGCCAGCAGCTTCCGATTACCGGGACAGGACTCAACAGATACGCAGTATTTT	CASSFRLPGQDSTDTQYF
TRBJ2-7	TRBV28	TRBD1	.	TGTGCCAGCATTCCCTCGACAGGGTCCTACGAGCAGTACTTC	CASIPSTGSYEQYF